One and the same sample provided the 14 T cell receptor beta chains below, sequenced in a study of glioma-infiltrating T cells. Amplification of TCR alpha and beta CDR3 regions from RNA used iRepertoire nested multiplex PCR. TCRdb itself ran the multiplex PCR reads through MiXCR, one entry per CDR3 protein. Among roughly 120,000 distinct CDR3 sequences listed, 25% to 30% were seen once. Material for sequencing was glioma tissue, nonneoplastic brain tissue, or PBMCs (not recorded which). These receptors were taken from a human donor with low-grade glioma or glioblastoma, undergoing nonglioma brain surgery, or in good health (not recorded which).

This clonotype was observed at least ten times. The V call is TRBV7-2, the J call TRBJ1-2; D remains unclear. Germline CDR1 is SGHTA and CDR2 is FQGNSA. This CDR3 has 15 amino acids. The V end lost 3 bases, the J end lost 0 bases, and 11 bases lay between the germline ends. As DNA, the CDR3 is TGTGCCAGCAGCTTCCAGGACGGTGCTAACTATGGCTACACCTTC. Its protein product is CASSFQDGANYGYTF.

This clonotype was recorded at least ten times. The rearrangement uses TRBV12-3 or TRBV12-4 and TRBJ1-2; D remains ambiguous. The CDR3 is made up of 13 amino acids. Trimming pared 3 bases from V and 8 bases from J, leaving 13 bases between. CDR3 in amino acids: CASSFSAFGGYTF. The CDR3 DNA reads TGTGCCAGCAGTTTTTCCGCGTTTGGAGGCTACACCTTC.

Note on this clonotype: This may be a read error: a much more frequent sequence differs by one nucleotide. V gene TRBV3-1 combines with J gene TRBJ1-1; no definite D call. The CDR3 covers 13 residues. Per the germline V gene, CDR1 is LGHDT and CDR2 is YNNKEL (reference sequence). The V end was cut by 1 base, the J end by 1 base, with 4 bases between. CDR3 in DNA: TGTGCCAGCAGCCAAGTGGAGAACACTGAAGCTTTCTTT. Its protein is CASSQVENTEAFF.

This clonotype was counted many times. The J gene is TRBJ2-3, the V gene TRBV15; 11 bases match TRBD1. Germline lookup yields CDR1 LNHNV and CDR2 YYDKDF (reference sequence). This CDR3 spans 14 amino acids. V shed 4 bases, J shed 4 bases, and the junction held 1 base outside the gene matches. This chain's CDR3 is CATSTGQGADTQYF. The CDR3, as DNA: TGTGCCACCAGCACGGGACAGGGGGCAGATACGCAGTATTTT. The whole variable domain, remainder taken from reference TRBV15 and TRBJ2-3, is DAMVIQNPRYQVTQFGKPVTLSCSQTLNHNVMYWYQQKSSQAPKLLFHYYDKDFNNEADTPDNFQSRRPNTSFCFLDIRSPGLGDTAMYLCATSTGQGADTQYFGPGTRLTVL.

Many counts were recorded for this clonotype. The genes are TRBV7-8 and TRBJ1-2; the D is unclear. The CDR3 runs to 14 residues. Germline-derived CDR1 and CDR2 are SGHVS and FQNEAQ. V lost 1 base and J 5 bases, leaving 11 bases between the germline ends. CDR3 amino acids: CASSLERPVYGYTF. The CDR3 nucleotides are TGTGCCAGCAGCTTAGAACGACCCGTTTATGGCTACACCTTC.

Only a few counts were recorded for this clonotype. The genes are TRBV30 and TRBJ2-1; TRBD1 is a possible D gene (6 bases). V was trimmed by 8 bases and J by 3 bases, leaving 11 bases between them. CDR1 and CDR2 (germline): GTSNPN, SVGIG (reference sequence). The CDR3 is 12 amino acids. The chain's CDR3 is CARQDLYNEQFF. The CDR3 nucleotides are TGTGCCAGACAGGACCTCTACAATGAGCAGTTCTTC.

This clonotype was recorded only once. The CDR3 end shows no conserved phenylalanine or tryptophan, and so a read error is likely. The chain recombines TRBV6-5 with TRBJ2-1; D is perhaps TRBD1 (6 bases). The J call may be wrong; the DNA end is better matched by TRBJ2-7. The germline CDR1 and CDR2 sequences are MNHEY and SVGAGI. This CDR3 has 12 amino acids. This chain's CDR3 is CPSSYEGDEQYY. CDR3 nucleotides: TGTCCCAGCAGTTACGAGGGGGACGAGCAGTACTAC.

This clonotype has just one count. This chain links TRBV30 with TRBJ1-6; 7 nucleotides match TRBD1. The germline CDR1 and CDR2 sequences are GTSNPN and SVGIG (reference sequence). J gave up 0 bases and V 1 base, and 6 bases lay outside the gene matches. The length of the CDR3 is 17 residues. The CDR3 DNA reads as TGTGCCTGGAGTGGGGACAGATCCGGCTCCTATAATTCACCCCTCCACTTT. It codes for CAWSGDRSGSYNSPLHF.

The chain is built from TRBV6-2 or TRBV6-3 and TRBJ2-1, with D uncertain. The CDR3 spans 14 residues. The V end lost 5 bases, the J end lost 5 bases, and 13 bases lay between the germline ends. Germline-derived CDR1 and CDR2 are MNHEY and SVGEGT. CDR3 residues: CASSDRSSHNEQFF. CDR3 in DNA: TGTGCCAGCAGTGACCGTTCTTCACACAATGAGCAGTTCTTC.

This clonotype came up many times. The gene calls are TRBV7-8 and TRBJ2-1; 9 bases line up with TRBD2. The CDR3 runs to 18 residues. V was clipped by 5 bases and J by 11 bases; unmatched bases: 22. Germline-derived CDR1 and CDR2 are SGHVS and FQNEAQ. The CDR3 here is CASSPQRVGLAPQWKQFF. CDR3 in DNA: TGTGCCAGCAGCCCGCAACGAGTGGGACTAGCTCCCCAGTGGAAGCAGTTCTTC.

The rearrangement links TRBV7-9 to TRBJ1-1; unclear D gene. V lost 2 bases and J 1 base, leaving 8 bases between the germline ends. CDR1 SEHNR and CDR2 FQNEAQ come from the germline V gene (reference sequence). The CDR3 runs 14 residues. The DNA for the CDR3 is TGTGCCAGCAGCTTAAGGCTTGAGAACACTGAAGCTTTCTTT. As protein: CASSLRLENTEAFF. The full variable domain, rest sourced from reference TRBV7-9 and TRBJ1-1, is DTGVSQNPRHKITKRGQNVTFRCDPISEHNRLYWYRQTLGQGPEFLTYFQNEAQLEKSRLLSDRFSAERPKGSFSTLEIQRTEQGDSAMYLCASSLRLENTEAFFGQGTRLTVV.

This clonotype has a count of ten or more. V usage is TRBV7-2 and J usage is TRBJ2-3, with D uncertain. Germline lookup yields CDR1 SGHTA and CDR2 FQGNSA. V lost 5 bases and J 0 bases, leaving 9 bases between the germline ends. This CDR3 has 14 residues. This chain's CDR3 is CASSRVLSTDTQYF. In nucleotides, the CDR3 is TGTGCCAGCAGCCGAGTACTAAGCACAGATACGCAGTATTTT. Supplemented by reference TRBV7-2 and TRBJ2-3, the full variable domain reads GAGVSQSPSNKVTEKGKDVELRCDPISGHTALYWYRQSLGQGLEFLIYFQGNSAPDKSGLPSDRFSAERTGGSVSTLTIQRTQQEDSAVYLCASSRVLSTDTQYFGPGTRLTVL.

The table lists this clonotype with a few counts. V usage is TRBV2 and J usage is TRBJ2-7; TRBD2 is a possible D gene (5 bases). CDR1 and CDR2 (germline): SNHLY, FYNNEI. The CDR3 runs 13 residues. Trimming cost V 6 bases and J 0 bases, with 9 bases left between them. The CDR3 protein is CASREGPSYEQYF. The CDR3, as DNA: TGTGCCAGCAGAGAGGGCCCCTCCTACGAGCAGTACTTC.

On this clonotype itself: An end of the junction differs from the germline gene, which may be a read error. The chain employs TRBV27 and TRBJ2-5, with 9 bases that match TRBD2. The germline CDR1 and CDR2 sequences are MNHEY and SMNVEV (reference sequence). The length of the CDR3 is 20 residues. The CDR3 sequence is CASSFRSGLAGAWNQETHYF. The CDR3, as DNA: TGTGCCAGCAGCTTTAGATCGGGACTAGCTGGAGCTTGGAACCAAGAGACCCATTACTTC.